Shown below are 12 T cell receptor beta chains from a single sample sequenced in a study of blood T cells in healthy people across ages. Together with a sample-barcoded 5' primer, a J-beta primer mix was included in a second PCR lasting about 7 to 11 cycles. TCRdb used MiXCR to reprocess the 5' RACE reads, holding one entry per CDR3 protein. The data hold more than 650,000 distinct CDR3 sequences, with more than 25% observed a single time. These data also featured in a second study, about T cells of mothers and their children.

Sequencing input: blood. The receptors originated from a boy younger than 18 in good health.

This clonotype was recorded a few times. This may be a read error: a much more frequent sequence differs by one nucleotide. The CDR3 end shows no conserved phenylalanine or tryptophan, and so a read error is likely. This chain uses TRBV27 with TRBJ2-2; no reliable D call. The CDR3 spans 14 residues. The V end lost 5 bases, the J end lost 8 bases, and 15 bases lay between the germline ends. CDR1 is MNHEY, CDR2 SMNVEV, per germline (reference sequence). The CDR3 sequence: CASSPQVLGGELFI. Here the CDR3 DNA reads TGTGCCAGCAGTCCACAAGTCTTGGGAGGGGAGCTGTTTATT.

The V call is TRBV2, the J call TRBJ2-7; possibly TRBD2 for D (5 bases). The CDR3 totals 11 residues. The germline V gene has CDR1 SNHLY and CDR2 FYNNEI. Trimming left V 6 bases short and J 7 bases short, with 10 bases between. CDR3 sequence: CASRRVLEQYF. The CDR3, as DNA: TGTGCCAGCAGGAGGGTTTTAGAGCAGTACTTC.

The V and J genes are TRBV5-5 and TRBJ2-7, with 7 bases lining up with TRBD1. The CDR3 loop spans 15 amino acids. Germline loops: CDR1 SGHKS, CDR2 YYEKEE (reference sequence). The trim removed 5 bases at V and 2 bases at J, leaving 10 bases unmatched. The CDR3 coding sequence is TGTGCCAGCAGGTCTTATCCGGGACAGACCTACGAGCAGTACTTC. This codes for CASRSYPGQTYEQYF.

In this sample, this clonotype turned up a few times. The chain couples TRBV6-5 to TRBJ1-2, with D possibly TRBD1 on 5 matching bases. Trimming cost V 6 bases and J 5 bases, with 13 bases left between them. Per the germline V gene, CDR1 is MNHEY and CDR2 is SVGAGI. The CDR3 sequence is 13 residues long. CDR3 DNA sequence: TGTGCCAGCAGCCCTCCAGGGAAATATGGCTACACCTTC. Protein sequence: CASSPPGKYGYTF.

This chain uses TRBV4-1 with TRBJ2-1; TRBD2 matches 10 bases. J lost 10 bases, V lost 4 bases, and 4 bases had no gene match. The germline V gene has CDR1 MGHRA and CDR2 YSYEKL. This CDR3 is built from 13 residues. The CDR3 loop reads CASSLGTSVEQFF. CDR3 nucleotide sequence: TGCGCCAGCAGCCTCGGGACTAGCGTAGAGCAGTTCTTC.

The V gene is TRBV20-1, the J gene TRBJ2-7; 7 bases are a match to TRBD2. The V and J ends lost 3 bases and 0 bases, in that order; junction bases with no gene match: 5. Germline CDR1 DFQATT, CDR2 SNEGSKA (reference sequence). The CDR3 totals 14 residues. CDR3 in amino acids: CSASFRDYSYEQYF. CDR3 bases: TGCAGTGCTAGTTTCCGGGACTACTCCTACGAGCAGTACTTC.

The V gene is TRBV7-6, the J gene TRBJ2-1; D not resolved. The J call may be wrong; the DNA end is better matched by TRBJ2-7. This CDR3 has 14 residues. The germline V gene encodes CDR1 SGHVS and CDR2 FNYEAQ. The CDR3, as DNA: TGTGCCAGCAGCCGACAAATCCAAGCCTACGAGCAGTACTTC. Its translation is CASSRQIQAYEQYF.

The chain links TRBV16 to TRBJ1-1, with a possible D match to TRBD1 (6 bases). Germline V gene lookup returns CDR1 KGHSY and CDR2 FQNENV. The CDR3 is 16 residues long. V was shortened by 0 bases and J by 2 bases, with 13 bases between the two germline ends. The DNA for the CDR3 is TGTGCCAGCAGCCAATCGTATGGGGGGGCAAACACTGAAGCTTTCTTT. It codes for CASSQSYGGANTEAFF.

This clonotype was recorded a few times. The CDR3 reads CASTLTGGSNQPQHF. CDR3 in DNA: TGTGCCAGCACCTTGACAGGGGGAAGCAATCAGCCCCAGCATTTT. The chain has TRBV6-6 and TRBJ1-5, with 9 bases matching TRBD1. The germline V gene encodes CDR1 MNHNY and CDR2 SVGAGI (reference sequence). After removal of 7 bases from V and 1 base from J, the junction contained 5 bases not matched to a gene. The CDR3 extends over 15 amino acids.

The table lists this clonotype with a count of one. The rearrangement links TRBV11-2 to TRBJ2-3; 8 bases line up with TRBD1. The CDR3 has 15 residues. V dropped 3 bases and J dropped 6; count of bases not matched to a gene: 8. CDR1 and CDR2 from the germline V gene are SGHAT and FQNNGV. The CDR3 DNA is TGTGCCAGCAGCTTCAGGGGGCGCGGTTCGGATACGCAGTATTTT. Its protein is CASSFRGRGSDTQYF. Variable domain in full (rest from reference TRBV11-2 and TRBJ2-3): EAGVAQSPRYKIIEKRQSVAFWCNPISGHATLYWYQQILGQGPKLLIQFQNNGVVDDSQLPKDRFSAERLKGVDSTLKIQPAKLEDSAVYLCASSFRGRGSDTQYFGPGTRLTVL.

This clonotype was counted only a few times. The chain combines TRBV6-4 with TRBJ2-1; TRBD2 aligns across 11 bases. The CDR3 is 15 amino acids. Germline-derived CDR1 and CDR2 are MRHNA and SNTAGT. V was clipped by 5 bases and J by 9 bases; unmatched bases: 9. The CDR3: CASSPSSGGSGEQFF. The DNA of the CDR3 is TGTGCCAGCAGTCCATCTAGCGGGGGGAGCGGTGAGCAGTTCTTC.

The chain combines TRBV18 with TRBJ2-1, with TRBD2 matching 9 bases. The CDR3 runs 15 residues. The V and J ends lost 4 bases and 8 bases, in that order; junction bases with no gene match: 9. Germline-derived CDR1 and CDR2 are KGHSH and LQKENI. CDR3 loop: CASSRRASGIHEQFF. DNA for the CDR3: TGTGCCAGCTCACGCCGCGCTAGCGGGATTCATGAGCAGTTCTTC.